Given below is one T cell receptor beta chain in context. Its antigen is unidentified. The sample is drawn from a study of T-cell reconstitution after alpha-beta-depleted transplantation in children. V was cut by 10 bases and J by 6 bases, with 10 bases left in between. Germline CDR1 ENHRY, CDR2 SYGVKD. The CDR3 totals 11 residues. It was with unique molecular identifiers that the TCRbeta library was prepared. TCRdb reprocessed the PCR reads with MiXCR, giving one entry per CDR3 protein. The profile covers around 420,000 distinct CDR3 sequences, with about a sixth appearing a single time and just under 30% taken by the ten largest. Findings and caveats of the study: When one year had passed after transplant, most T-cell counts and diversity came from newly produced T cells. Reportedly, alpha-beta T cells present about two months post-transplant originated from several hundred expanded clones of graft origin.

This clonotype was obtained from a boy less than two years old who had a stem cell transplant for Wiskott-Aldrich syndrome, so the T cells may come from the graft donor. The material was PBMCs, mostly from graft donor cells, obtained 360 days after TCRalphabeta/CD19-depleted stem cell transplant. The rearrangement joins TRBV10-3 to TRBJ2-1; D possibly matches TRBD1 or TRBD2 (5 bases each). The CDR3 spells CATWDANEQFF. CDR3 in DNA: TGTGCCACATGGGACGCCAATGAGCAGTTCTTC.